The sequence of this TCR beta chain was determined in a study of cytomegalovirus exposure and HLA in healthy donors. Broader study findings: The study dropped some indistinguishable V segments, TRBV6-2 and TRBV6-3 among them.

The CDR3 loop spans 14 amino acids. Germline loops: CDR1 MNHNS, CDR2 SASEGT. V was clipped by 2 bases and J by 6 bases, with 11 bases between them. PCR primers comprised 60 Vbeta and 13 Jbeta primers. The repertoire was sequenced with immunoSEQ multiplex PCR; TCRdb's copy has only in-frame clones and lacks some. The data hold 85,000 to 130,000 clones, with under 80% observed a single time. A remark on this clone: Its specificity is not known.

Material: PBMCs. This TCR derives from a woman between 50 and 59 years old in good health and CMV-seropositive. V and J are TRBV6-1 and TRBJ1-5; D unclear. The CDR3, as DNA: TGTGCCAGCAGTGAACTCACTCCCGGTCAGCCCCAGCATTTT. It specifies CASSELTPGQPQHF.